The TCR beta chain described here comes from a study of regulatory T cells in long-lasting Graves disease. Many counts were recorded for this clonotype. What it binds is not known. Germline trimming cut 3 bases from V and 5 bases from J; bases unmatched to any gene: 9. The CDR3 sequence is 15 residues long. Time point here: persistent/refractory GD, antithyroid drugs over 5 years with positive TRAb. With RNA extracted from PBMCs as input, the TCR library was made. Graves' disease diagnoses followed American Thyroid Association guidelines. A peripheral blood sample, around 8.5 milliliters in volume, was drawn into EDTA tubes. iRepertoire HTBI primers and Arm-PCR of CDR3 regions built TCR beta libraries. Using its own MiXCR run on the multiplex PCR reads, TCRdb lists one record per CDR3 protein. The profile shows a few hundred thousand distinct CDR3 sequences, around 20% of them singletons. Findings and caveats of the study: Persistent disease showed a preference for TRBV28, TRBJ1-2 and TRBJ2-5.

V is TRBV12-3 or TRBV12-4 and J is TRBJ2-5; 7 positions agree with TRBD2. The specimen comprised peripheral blood mononuclear cells (PBMCs), sampled when the disease was refractory, from a patient treated with antithyroid drugs. The sequence was obtained from a female donor with Graves disease. Written as DNA, the CDR3 is TGTGCCAGCAGTTTGGGGGGAGGGCCGGGGGAGACCCAGTACTTC. It is translated as CASSLGGGPGETQYF.